The clone carrying this T cell receptor beta chain was picked up many times. Germline V gene lookup returns CDR1 MDHEN and CDR2 SYDVKM. The CDR3 contains 13 residues. V dropped 4 bases and J dropped 6 bases, with 10 bases sitting between them. This sample is drawn from a study of regulatory T cells in long-lasting Graves disease. Stated time point: newly diagnosed GD, antithyroid drugs for less than 3 months. There was RNA extracted from PBMCs, and the TCR library was made from it. According to the study, TCR beta libraries were built with iRepertoire HTBI primers and CDR3-region Arm-PCR. TCRdb itself ran the multiplex PCR reads through MiXCR, one entry per CDR3 protein. The data hold a few hundred thousand distinct CDR3 sequences, with approximately 14% observed a single time. These data also featured in a second study, about T cells in Graves' hyperthyroidism and ophthalmopathy. As that report states: The authors deemed Graves' hyperthyroidism stable absent ophthalmopathy progression within 18 months. First-round RT-PCR with HTBI primers amplified the TCR CDR3 region. Model-based prediction identified ophthalmopathy a median roughly 5.9 months prior to its onset.

The chain employs TRBV28 and TRBJ2-1, with unresolved D. The origin of this receptor is a woman between 50 and 59 years old with Graves disease. This sample comprised peripheral blood mononuclear cells (PBMCs), obtained at new diagnosis, from a patient treated with antithyroid drugs. CDR3 sequence: CASSSSRTNEQFF. For the CDR3, the DNA is TGTGCCAGCAGTTCCAGTAGGACCAATGAGCAGTTCTTC. Using reference TRBV28 and TRBJ2-1 for the parts outside the CDR3, the full variable domain is DVKVTQSSRYLVKRTGEKVFLECVQDMDHENMFWYRQDPGLGLRLIYFSYDVKMKEKGDIPEGYSVSREKKERFSLILESASTNQTSMYLCASSSSRTNEQFFGPGTRLTVL.